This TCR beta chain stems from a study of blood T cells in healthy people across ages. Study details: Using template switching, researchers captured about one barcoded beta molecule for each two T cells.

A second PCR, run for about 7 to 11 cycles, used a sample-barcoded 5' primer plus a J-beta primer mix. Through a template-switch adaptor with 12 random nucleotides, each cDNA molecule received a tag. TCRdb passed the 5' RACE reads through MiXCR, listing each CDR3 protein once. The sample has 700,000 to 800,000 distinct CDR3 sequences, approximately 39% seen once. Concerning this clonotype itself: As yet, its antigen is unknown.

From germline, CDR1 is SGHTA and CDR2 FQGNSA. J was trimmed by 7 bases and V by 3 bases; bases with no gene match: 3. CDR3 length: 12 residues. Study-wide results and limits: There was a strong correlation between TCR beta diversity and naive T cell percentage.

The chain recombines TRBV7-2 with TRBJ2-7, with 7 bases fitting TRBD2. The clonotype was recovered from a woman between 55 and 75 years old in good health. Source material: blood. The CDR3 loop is CASSFAGDEQYF. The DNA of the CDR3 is TGTGCCAGCAGCTTCGCGGGGGATGAGCAGTACTTC.